This record covers a single T cell receptor (beta chain). Its target is not known. The germline CDR1 and CDR2 sequences are DFQATT and SNEGSKA (reference sequence). Trimming cost V 6 bases and J 2 bases, with 7 bases left between them. This CDR3 has 11 amino acids. This sample was included in a study of T cell responses to AZD1222 COVID-19 vaccine. General study points: The donors showed a predominance of white British ancestry and of females, with possible underestimation of clonal diversity.

Method: immunoSEQ multiplex PCR; TCRdb's copy keeps in-frame clones and lacks some. The sample lists about 170,000 clones, about 83% occurring once. This sequence joins TRBV20-1 and TRBJ1-2; D is unclear. The clonotype was recovered from an adult who received the AZD1222 COVID-19 vaccine. This sample comprised peripheral blood, obtained 28 days after the second AZD1222 dose. This CDR3 reads CSARLNYGYTF. In DNA, the CDR3 is TGCAGTGCCAGGCTAAACTATGGCTACACCTTC.